Below are 10 T cell receptor beta chains sequenced from a single sample in a study of identifying expanded T cells in peripheral blood. The method was immunoSEQ multiplex PCR; TCRdb's version includes in-frame clones alone and lacks a portion of them. The table includes 75,000 to 90,000 clones, about 90% detected once. The material sequenced was blood. The source is a person between 18 and 75 years old in good health.

The rearrangement uses TRBV29-1 and TRBJ1-4, with D unresolved. V gave up 3 bases and J gave up 7 bases, with 15 bases separating them. The germline CDR1 and CDR2 sequences are SQVTM and ANQGSEA. The CDR3 is 14 residues long. In DNA form, the CDR3 reads TGCAGCGTTGACTTGGGCCGGGGAAGTGAAAAACTGTTTTTT. Translated: CSVDLGRGSEKLFF.

This chain's CDR3 is CATSRDRGPETQYF. The CDR3 DNA follows: TGTGCCACCAGCAGAGATCGGGGTCCAGAGACCCAGTACTTC. The V and J genes are TRBV15 and TRBJ2-5; tentatively, D is TRBD2 (5 bases). The V gene's germline CDR1 is LNHNV and CDR2 YYDKDF (reference sequence). Trimming shortened V by 0 bases and J by 4 bases, and 9 bases separated the two germline ends. The CDR3 is 14 residues long.

For the CDR3, the DNA is TGTGCCAGCAGTTTCCGTTTTGGGGCAACCAGCTCTGGAAACACCATATATTTT. Its protein product is CASSFRFGATSSGNTIYF. The rearrangement uses TRBV7-2 and TRBJ1-3, with D possibly being TRBD1 (5 bases). CDR3 length: 18 amino acids. V was shortened by 6 bases and J by 0 bases, with 21 bases between the two germline ends. Per the germline V gene, CDR1 is SGHTA and CDR2 is FQGNSA. The whole variable domain, filled in from reference TRBV7-2 and TRBJ1-3, reads GAGVSQSPSNKVTEKGKDVELRCDPISGHTALYWYRQSLGQGLEFLIYFQGNSAPDKSGLPSDRFSAERTGGSVSTLTIQRTQQEDSAVYLCASSFRFGATSSGNTIYFGEGSWLTVV.

The gene calls are TRBV10-3 and TRBJ1-1, with no clear D. The CDR3 totals 14 residues. Deletions cut 9 bases from V and 3 bases from J, with 17 bases between. Germline loops: CDR1 ENHRY, CDR2 SYGVKD. As DNA, the CDR3 is TGTGCCATATCGCGTAATCGGGAGGACACTGAAGCTTTCTTT. Translating gives CAISRNREDTEAFF.

J is TRBJ1-2 and V is TRBV30; D possibly corresponds to TRBD1 (6 bases). V was shortened by 2 bases and J by 8 bases, with 15 bases between the two germline ends. Germline lookup yields CDR1 GTSNPN and CDR2 SVGIG (reference sequence). The CDR3 runs 13 residues. In DNA, the CDR3 is TGTGCCTGGAGTAGATCCACAGGGCGCGGCTACACCTTC. This translates into CAWSRSTGRGYTF.

The chain carries TRBV9 and TRBJ2-3; D ambiguous. CDR3 length: 13 residues. Germline V gene data show CDR1 as SGDLS and CDR2 as YYNGEE. V lost 3 bases and J lost 1, with 6 bases in between. The CDR3 loop is CASSGRGTDTQYF. CDR3 coding DNA: TGTGCCAGCAGCGGACGGGGCACAGATACGCAGTATTTT.

This clone came up a few times. This chain joins TRBV7-2 and TRBJ2-3; the D gene is possibly TRBD2 (6 bases). With 0 bases removed from V and 3 bases from J, the gap between germline ends came to 16 bases. The CDR3 loop spans 17 amino acids. Germline V lookup: CDR1 SGHTA, CDR2 FQGNSA. CDR3 bases: TGTGCCAGCAGCTTAGCCGGGTCTGGCGGGGCAACAGATACGCAGTATTTT. This sequence encodes CASSLAGSGGATDTQYF.

The V gene is TRBV18, the J gene TRBJ1-5; TRBD1 might be the D (5 bases). Germline V gene data show CDR1 as KGHSH and CDR2 as LQKENI. This CDR3 is built from 14 residues. The V end lost 4 bases, the J end lost 6 bases, and 13 bases lay between the germline ends. The CDR3 DNA follows: TGTGCCAGCTCACTCCCAGGGTTCGGTCAGCCCCAGCATTTT. Its protein is CASSLPGFGQPQHF.

This clone occurred a few times. CDR3 sequence reads: CASSYSRTGGGYGYTF. DNA of the CDR3: TGTGCCAGCAGTTACTCGCGAACAGGGGGCGGCTATGGCTACACCTTC. The rearrangement links TRBV6-5 to TRBJ1-2; 9 positions match TRBD1. The J segment lost 4 bases and the V segment lost 0 bases, leaving 6 bases of the junction unmatched. Germline loops: CDR1 MNHEY, CDR2 SVGAGI. CDR3 length: 16 amino acids.

V is TRBV15 and J is TRBJ2-1; 11 bases line up with TRBD2. Germline V gene lookup returns CDR1 LNHNV and CDR2 YYDKDF (reference sequence). V was pared by 4 bases and J by 6 bases, with 20 bases of the junction left unmatched. This CDR3 contains 20 residues. CDR3 sequence (DNA): TGTGCCACCAGCACATCTACGGTAACTAGCGGGAGTGGGGCTCCCAATGAGCAGTTCTTC. Translation: CATSTSTVTSGSGAPNEQFF.